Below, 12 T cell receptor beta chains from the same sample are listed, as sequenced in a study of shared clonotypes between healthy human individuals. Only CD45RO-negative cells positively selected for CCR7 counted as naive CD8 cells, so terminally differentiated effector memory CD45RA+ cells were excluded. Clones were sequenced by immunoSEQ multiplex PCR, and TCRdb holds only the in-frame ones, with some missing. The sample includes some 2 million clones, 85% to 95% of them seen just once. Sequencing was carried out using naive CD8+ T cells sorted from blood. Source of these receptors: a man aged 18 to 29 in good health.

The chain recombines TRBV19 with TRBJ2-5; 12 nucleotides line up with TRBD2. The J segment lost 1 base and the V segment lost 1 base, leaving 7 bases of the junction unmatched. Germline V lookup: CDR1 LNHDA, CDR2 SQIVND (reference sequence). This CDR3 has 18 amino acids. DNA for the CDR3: TGTGCCAGTAGTATAGGAGAAGGACTAGCGGGGACCCAAGAGACCCAGTACTTC. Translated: CASSIGEGLAGTQETQYF.

CDR3 sequence: CASSEGQTNTEAFF. The CDR3 DNA follows: TGTGCCAGCAGTGAAGGACAGACGAACACTGAAGCTTTCTTT. The chain carries TRBV2 and TRBJ1-1, with D possibly TRBD1 on 5 matching bases. V was clipped by 1 base and J by 1 base, with 7 bases between them. The germline CDR1 and CDR2 sequences are SNHLY and FYNNEI. The CDR3 consists of 14 residues.

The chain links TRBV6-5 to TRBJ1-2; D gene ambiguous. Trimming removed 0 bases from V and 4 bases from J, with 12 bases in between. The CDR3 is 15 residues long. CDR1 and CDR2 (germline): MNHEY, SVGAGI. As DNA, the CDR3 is TGTGCCAGCAGTTACTCCGACGCCCTTCCCTATGGCTACACCTTC. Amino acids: CASSYSDALPYGYTF.

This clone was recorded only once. Here the CDR3 reads CASSLAGSGHQETQYF. The CDR3 coding sequence is TGCGCCAGCAGCTTGGCAGGTAGCGGGCACCAAGAGACCCAGTACTTC. V gene TRBV5-1 combines with J gene TRBJ2-5; 7 bases are a match to TRBD2. The length of the CDR3 is 16 residues. Germline CDR1 and CDR2: SGHRS and YFSETQ. V was clipped by 0 bases and J by 0 bases; unmatched bases: 5.

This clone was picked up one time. The CDR3 DNA is TGTGCCAGCAGCGCGGTCGGAGAGCAGTACTTC. Protein: CASSAVGEQYF. This chain connects TRBV5-4 to TRBJ2-7, with unresolved D. V was pared by 4 bases and J by 7 bases, with 9 bases between. This CDR3 is 11 amino acids long. Germline V gene lookup returns CDR1 SGHNT and CDR2 YYREEE (reference sequence).

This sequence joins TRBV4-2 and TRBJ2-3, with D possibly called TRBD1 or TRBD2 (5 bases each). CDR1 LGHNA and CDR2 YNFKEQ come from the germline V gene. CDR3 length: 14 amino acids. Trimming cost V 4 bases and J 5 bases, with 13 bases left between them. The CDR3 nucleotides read TGTGCCAGCAGCCTAGGGTTGGGGGTAGATACGCAGTATTTT. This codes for CASSLGLGVDTQYF.

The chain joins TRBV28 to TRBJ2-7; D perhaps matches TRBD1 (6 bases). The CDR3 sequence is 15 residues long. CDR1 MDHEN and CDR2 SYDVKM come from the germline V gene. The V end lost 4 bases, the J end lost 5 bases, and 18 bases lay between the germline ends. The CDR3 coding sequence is TGTGCCAGCAGTTATGGGGACACGGGCTGGGACGAGCAGTACTTC. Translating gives CASSYGDTGWDEQYF.

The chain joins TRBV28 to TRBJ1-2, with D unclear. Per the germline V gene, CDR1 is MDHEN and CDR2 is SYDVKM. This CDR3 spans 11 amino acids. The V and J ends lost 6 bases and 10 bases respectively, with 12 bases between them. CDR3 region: CASSWNKNYTF. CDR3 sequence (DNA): TGTGCCAGCAGCTGGAATAAAAACTACACCTTC.

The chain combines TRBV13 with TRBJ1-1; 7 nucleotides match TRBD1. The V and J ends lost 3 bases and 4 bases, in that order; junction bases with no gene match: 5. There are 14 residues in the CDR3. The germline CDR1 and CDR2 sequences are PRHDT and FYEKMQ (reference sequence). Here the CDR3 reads CASSLDRSSTEAFF. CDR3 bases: TGTGCCAGCAGCTTGGACAGGTCGAGCACTGAAGCTTTCTTT.

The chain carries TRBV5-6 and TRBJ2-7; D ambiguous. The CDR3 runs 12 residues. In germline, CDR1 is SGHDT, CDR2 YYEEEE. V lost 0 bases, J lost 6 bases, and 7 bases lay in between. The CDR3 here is CASSLGYREQYF. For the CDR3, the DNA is TGTGCCAGCAGCTTGGGGTACCGCGAGCAGTACTTC.

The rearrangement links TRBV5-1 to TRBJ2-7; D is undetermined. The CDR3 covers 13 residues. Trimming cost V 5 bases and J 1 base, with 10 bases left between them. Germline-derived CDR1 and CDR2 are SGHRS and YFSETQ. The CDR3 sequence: CASSQSPSYEQYF. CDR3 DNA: TGCGCCAGCAGTCAGAGCCCGTCCTACGAGCAGTACTTC.

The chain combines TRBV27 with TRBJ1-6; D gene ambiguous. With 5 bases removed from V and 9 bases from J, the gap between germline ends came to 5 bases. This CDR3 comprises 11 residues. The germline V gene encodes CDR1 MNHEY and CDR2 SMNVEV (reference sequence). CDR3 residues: CASSPTSPLHF. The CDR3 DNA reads TGTGCCAGCAGTCCTACTTCACCCCTCCACTTT.